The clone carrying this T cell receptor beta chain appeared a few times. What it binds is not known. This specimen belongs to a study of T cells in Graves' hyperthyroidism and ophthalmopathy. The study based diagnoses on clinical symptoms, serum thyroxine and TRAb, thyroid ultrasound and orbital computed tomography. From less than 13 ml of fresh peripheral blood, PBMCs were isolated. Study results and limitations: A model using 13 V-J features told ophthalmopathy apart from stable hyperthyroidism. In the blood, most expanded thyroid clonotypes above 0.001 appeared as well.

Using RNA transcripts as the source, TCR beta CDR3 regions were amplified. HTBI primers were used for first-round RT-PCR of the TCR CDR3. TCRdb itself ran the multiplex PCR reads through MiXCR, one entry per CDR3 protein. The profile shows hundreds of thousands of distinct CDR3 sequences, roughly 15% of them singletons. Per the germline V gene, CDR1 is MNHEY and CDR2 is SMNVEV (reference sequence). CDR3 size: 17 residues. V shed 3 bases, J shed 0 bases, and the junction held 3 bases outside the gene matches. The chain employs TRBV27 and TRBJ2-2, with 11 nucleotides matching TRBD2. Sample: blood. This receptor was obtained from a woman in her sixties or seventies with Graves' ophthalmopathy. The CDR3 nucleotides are TGTGCCAGCAGTTTCTTGGGACTAGCGGCGAACACCGGGGAGCTGTTTTTT. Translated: CASSFLGLAANTGELFF.